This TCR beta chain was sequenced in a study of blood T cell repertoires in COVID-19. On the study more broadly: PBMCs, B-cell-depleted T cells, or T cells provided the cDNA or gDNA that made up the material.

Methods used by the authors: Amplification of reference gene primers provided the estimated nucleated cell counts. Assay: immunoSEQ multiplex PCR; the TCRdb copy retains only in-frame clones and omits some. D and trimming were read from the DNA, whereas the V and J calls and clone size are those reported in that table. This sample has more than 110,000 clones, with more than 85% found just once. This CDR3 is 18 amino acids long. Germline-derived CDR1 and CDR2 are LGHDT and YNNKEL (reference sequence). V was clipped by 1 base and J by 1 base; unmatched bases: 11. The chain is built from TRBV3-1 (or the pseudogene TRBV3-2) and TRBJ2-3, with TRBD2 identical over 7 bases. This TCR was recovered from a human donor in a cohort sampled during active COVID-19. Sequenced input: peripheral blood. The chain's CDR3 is CASSQVAGVPVGTDTQYF. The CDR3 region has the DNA TGTGCCAGCAGCCAAGTGGCGGGAGTTCCGGTTGGCACAGATACGCAGTATTTT.